One sample yielded the 3 T cell receptor beta chains listed below, sequenced in a study of T cells after yellow fever vaccination (dated by TCRdb to the late 2010s). Library prep was done by 5' RACE. Sequenced on an Illumina NovaSeq 6000. The public reads were quality trimmed at Q25 with fastp and then assembled into clones with MiXCR by TCRdb, keeping productive beta chains. Rows with a matching CDR3 protein are joined into one entry that keeps the most common DNA and genes. In all, the sample holds hundreds of thousands of distinct CDR3 sequences, and roughly an eighth of those were seen once. The top ten clonotypes cover around 3% of the sample. Reading the label with the study, this specimen's treatment or condition is: live attenuated yellow fever vaccine strain. The sample here was CD4+ T cells sorted from PBMCs, taken 15 days after the yellow fever booster vaccination. The receptors originated from a man younger than 35 who received the YFV17D yellow fever vaccine.

The table lists this clonotype with a few counts. The rearrangement uses TRBV5-1 and TRBJ1-6; D is possibly TRBD1 (5 bases). V was clipped by 4 bases and J by 7 bases, with 18 bases between them. The CDR3 is 16 amino acids. Germline assignment: CDR1 SGHRS and CDR2 YFSETQ. The CDR3 DNA follows: TGCGCCAGCAGCCCCAATTCCGGGACGGTGAATTCACCCCTCCACTTT. Protein: CASSPNSGTVNSPLHF.

This rearrangement joins TRBV29-1 to TRBJ2-3; 7 bases line up with TRBD1. V lost 5 bases and J lost 0; bases outside the gene matches: 11. Germline CDR1 is SQVTM and CDR2 is ANQGSEA. The CDR3 extends over 16 amino acids. CDR3 region: CSVQRGQRTSTDTQYF. For the CDR3, the DNA is TGCAGCGTTCAGAGGGGACAGCGGACTAGCACAGATACGCAGTATTTT.

This clonotype was observed a handful of times. This chain links TRBV6-1 with TRBJ2-7, with TRBD2 matching over 7 bases. The germline V gene has CDR1 MNHNS and CDR2 SASEGT. The CDR3 has 16 amino acids. Trimming took 2 bases from V and 2 from J; bases not matched to a gene: 9. CDR3 bases: TGTGCCAGCAGTGAAAGGGTAGCGGGCCAGGCCTACGAGCAGTACTTC. Protein: CASSERVAGQAYEQYF.